This paragraph reports one T cell receptor (beta chain). Amplification of TCR beta CDR3 regions used RNA as the template. Using the HTBI primer set, a first-round RT-PCR was run on the TCR CDR3. TCRdb re-derived calls from the multiplex PCR reads in MiXCR, one entry per CDR3 protein. The sample has some 570,000 distinct CDR3 sequences; 14% are singletons. Using around 10 ml of fresh peripheral blood, PBMCs were prepared. The data are from a study of T cells in Graves' hyperthyroidism and ophthalmopathy. Sequenced sample: blood. The source is a woman under 30 with Graves' ophthalmopathy.

The CDR3 here is CASSPGTALNEKLFF. CDR3 in DNA: TGCGCCAGCAGCCCGGGGACAGCCCTTAATGAAAAACTGTTTTTT. The chain links TRBV5-1 to TRBJ1-4, with 7 bases matching TRBD1. The ends lost 4 bases at V and 4 bases at J; junction bases unmatched: 7. Germline loops: CDR1 SGHRS, CDR2 YFSETQ. This CDR3 region has 15 residues.